The text below deals with one T cell receptor beta chain. Its antigen is not identified. Sampling times: baseline, cycle 4 day 1, cycle 7 day 1. This CDR3 spans 15 amino acids. V was clipped by 0 bases and J by 1 base, with 11 bases between them. From germline, CDR1 is SGHRS and CDR2 YFSETQ. This sample was taken from a study of OX40 agonist ivuxolimab in advanced cancers. Whole-study context: Aged about 20 to 80 with a mean of around 60 years, they were 82.7% male.

The assay was immunoSEQ multiplex PCR, and TCRdb's table has in-frame clones only and misses some. The sample consists of some 130,000 clones, around nine tenths of them appearing once. Regarding the study as a whole: Not determined was the antigen specificity of the expanded peripheral T cells. It was also the case that some nonresponders had low normalized T-cell clonal expansion.

The source material was CD4+ or CD8+ T cells sorted from blood, sampled in a trial of the OX40 agonist ivuxolimab. The chain links TRBV5-1 to TRBJ2-7, with TRBD2 as a possible D gene (5 bases). This receptor was identified in an adult with an advanced solid tumor such as melanoma, head and neck, liver or kidney cancer. The CDR3 sequence: CASSLVPGISYEQYF. The DNA of the CDR3 is TGCGCCAGCAGCTTGGTTCCCGGGATTTCCTACGAGCAGTACTTC.